A single sample gave rise to the 9 T cell receptor beta chains below, sequenced in a study of PD-1 blockade in classical Hodgkin lymphoma. Brentuximab vedotin exposure varied, and every patient relapsed after autologous stem cell transplantation. Libraries were prepared by immunoSEQ multiplex PCR; TCRdb keeps only in-frame clonotypes and omits some of them. The table records 40,000 to 65,000 clones, over 70% of them present only once. The specimen comprised peripheral blood mononuclear cells (PBMCs), sampled at baseline. Receptors originate from a human donor with classical Hodgkin lymphoma.

This clone was recorded only once. The chain is built from TRBV5-1 and TRBJ2-5; D may match TRBD1 or TRBD2 (6 bases each). CDR3 length equals 14 residues. Germline V gene sequence: CDR1 SGHRS, CDR2 YFSETQ. With 0 bases removed from V and 6 bases from J, the gap between germline ends came to 12 bases. CDR3 region: CASSLEGGAQTQYF. The CDR3, as DNA: TGCGCCAGCAGCTTGGAGGGGGGTGCGCAGACCCAGTACTTC.

The chain links TRBV19 to TRBJ1-1; D gene ambiguous. The V end was cut by 3 bases, the J end by 8 bases, with 16 bases between. This CDR3 is 14 amino acids long. Germline V CDR1 and CDR2: LNHDA, SQIVND (reference sequence). The CDR3 spells CASSIRGLGEEAFF. DNA for the CDR3: TGTGCCAGTAGTATTAGAGGATTGGGTGAAGAAGCTTTCTTT. The variable domain in full, with the rest retrieved from reference TRBV19 and TRBJ1-1, is DGGITQSPKYLFRKEGQNVTLSCEQNLNHDAMYWYRQDPGQGLRLIYYSQIVNDFQKGDIAEGYSVSREKKESFPLTVTSAQKNPTAFYLCASSIRGLGEEAFFGQGTRLTVV.

The chain uses TRBV18 and TRBJ1-2; D not certain. Germline values: CDR1 KGHSH, CDR2 LQKENI. The V end was cut by 2 bases, the J end by 4 bases, with 14 bases between. This CDR3 region has 15 residues. DNA for the CDR3: TGTGCCAGCTCACCAGGGCCGGGTTACCTCTATGGCTACACCTTC. Translating gives CASSPGPGYLYGYTF.

The chain couples TRBV5-1 to TRBJ2-7; D may match TRBD1 or TRBD2 (5 bases each). The CDR3 runs 14 residues. Germline V gene sequence: CDR1 SGHRS, CDR2 YFSETQ. DNA of the CDR3: TGTGCCAGCAGCGTTACCGGGACGCCCCCCGAGCAGTACGTC. Its translation: CASSVTGTPPEQYV.

This clone was recorded only once. The chain uses TRBV11-2 and TRBJ2-5; a weak D match, TRBD2 (6 bases). V dropped 6 bases and J dropped 5 bases, with 19 bases sitting between them. CDR1 is SGHAT and CDR2 is FQNNGV in the germline V gene. This CDR3 comprises 15 residues. CDR3 DNA sequence: TGTGCCAGCAGTCCCGGGCGGACTAAAGGGGAGACCCAGTACTTC. Encoded protein: CASSPGRTKGETQYF.

This sequence joins TRBV19 and TRBJ2-5; D gene ambiguous. Germline-derived CDR1 and CDR2 are LNHDA and SQIVND (reference sequence). The CDR3 extends over 11 amino acids. The V gene lost 3 bases and the J gene lost 9 bases, with 8 bases spanning the gap. This chain's CDR3 is CASSIGKSQYF. The CDR3 DNA follows: TGTGCCAGTAGTATTGGGAAGTCCCAGTACTTC.

The rearrangement joins TRBV11-3 to TRBJ1-2; 9 positions match TRBD1. V trimming: 2 bases; J trimming: 6 bases; junction bases outside the gene matches: 7. CDR1 is SGHNT and CDR2 is YENEEA in the germline V gene. This CDR3 has 15 amino acids. The CDR3 region is CASSLTGGPRHGYTF. The DNA of the CDR3 is TGTGCCAGCAGCTTAACAGGGGGCCCCAGACATGGCTACACCTTC. The full variable domain, in which reference TRBV11-3 and TRBJ1-2 provide the parts outside the CDR3, is EAGVVQSPRYKIIEKKQPVAFWCNPISGHNTLYWYLQNLGQGPELLIRYENEEAVDDSQLPKDRFSAERLKGVDSTLKIQPAELGDSAVYLCASSLTGGPRHGYTFGSGTRLTVV.

The chain recombines TRBV28 with TRBJ1-5, with D perhaps TRBD1 (6 bases). The CDR3 is made up of 15 amino acids. The V end lost 2 bases, the J end lost 6 bases, and 14 bases lay between the germline ends. The germline V gene has CDR1 MDHEN and CDR2 SYDVKM. The chain's CDR3 is CASSLGGARGQPQHF. DNA for the CDR3: TGTGCCAGCAGTTTAGGGGGGGCGCGAGGTCAGCCCCAGCATTTT.

V is TRBV4-3 and J is TRBJ2-3; D tentatively fits TRBD1 or TRBD2 (10 bases each). The CDR3 length is 21 residues. Germline V gene lookup returns CDR1 LGHNA and CDR2 YSLEER. V lost 7 bases and J lost 5, with 37 bases in between. The CDR3 region is CASTRQGAQLAGTPGLDTQYF. CDR3 DNA: TGCGCCAGCACCCGACAGGGGGCGCAACTAGCGGGAACCCCGGGGCTAGATACGCAGTATTTT.